A selection of T cell receptor beta chains follows, all from one sample in a study of circulating and synovial CD4+ cells in juvenile arthritis. Generated by immunoSEQ multiplex PCR, the TCRdb table keeps only in-frame clones and is missing some. Of tens of thousands of clones in the sample, more than 90% were seen once. The material sequenced was CD4+ T cells from blood. The receptor source for this set is a human donor with juvenile idiopathic arthritis. CDR3s include the opening cysteine and the closing phenylalanine or tryptophan. Fields, in order: clone size, V gene, J gene, D gene, CDR3 protein, CDR3 DNA. D genes are given only for firm matches. Size values are once, few and many counts, or a class for expanded clones, and some rows have none.

clone_size: once
v_call: TRBV7-3
j_call: TRBJ2-5
d_call: -
cdr3_aa: CASSLSGGDQETQYF
cdr3_nt: TGTGCCAGCAGCTTAAGCGGTGGAGACCAAGAGACCCAGTACTTC

clone_size: -
v_call: TRBV20-1
j_call: TRBJ1-2
d_call: TRBD1
cdr3_aa: CSARTGSGYTF
cdr3_nt: TGCAGTGCTAGGACAGGGAGCGGCTACACCTTC

clone_size: -
v_call: TRBV2
j_call: TRBJ1-5
d_call: -
cdr3_aa: CASSVLNSNQPQHF
cdr3_nt: TGTGCCAGCAGTGTTTTAAATAGCAATCAGCCCCAGCATTTT

clone_size: -
v_call: TRBV4-2
j_call: TRBJ2-1
d_call: TRBD2
cdr3_aa: CASSQLIAGRGSYNEQFF
cdr3_nt: TGTGCCAGCAGCCAGCTAATAGCGGGAAGGGGGTCTTACAATGAGCAGTTCTTC

clone_size: -
v_call: TRBV27
j_call: TRBJ2-1
d_call: TRBD2
cdr3_aa: CASSFTGTSYLDEQFF
cdr3_nt: TGTGCCAGCAGTTTCACCGGGACTAGCTACTTGGATGAGCAGTTCTTC

clone_size: once
v_call: TRBV2
j_call: TRBJ1-2
d_call: -
cdr3_aa: CAAKVQGNYGYTF
cdr3_nt: TGTGCCGCAAAGGTACAGGGTAACTATGGCTACACCTTC

clone_size: -
v_call: TRBV4-2
j_call: TRBJ2-7
d_call: TRBD1
cdr3_aa: CASSPGTGGDKKQYF
cdr3_nt: TGTGCCAGCAGCCCCGGGACAGGGGGGGATAAGAAGCAGTACTTC

clone_size: -
v_call: TRBV28
j_call: TRBJ1-2
d_call: -
cdr3_aa: CASSRGLIEVYGYTF
cdr3_nt: TGTGCCAGCAGTCGCGGACTCATAGAGGTCTATGGCTACACCTTC

clone_size: -
v_call: TRBV19
j_call: TRBJ2-2
d_call: TRBD1
cdr3_aa: CASRNRDRPNGELFF
cdr3_nt: TGTGCCAGTAGGAACCGGGACAGGCCTAACGGGGAGCTGTTTTTT

clone_size: -
v_call: TRBV5-4
j_call: TRBJ1-1
d_call: -
cdr3_aa: CASSLDSVSAFF
cdr3_nt: TGTGCCAGCAGCTTGGATTCGGTTTCAGCTTTCTTT

clone_size: -
v_call: TRBV4-2
j_call: TRBJ1-2
d_call: -
cdr3_aa: CASSQDITGGPPGGYTF
cdr3_nt: TGTGCCAGCAGCCAAGATATTACCGGGGGGCCCCCAGGAGGCTACACCTTC

clone_size: -
v_call: TRBV4-2
j_call: TRBJ1-2
d_call: -
cdr3_aa: CASSQDPGVVYGYTF
cdr3_nt: TGTGCCAGCAGCCAAGATCCGGGAGTTGTCTATGGCTACACCTTC

clone_size: once
v_call: TRBV6-6
j_call: TRBJ2-5
d_call: -
cdr3_aa: CASSYGLEYQETQYF
cdr3_nt: TGTGCCAGCAGTTACGGGTTGGAGTACCAAGAGACCCAGTACTTC

clone_size: -
v_call: TRBV6-5
j_call: TRBJ2-7
d_call: -
cdr3_aa: CASHRFGPYEQYF
cdr3_nt: TGTGCCAGCCACAGATTTGGGCCATACGAGCAGTACTTC

clone_size: -
v_call: TRBV9
j_call: TRBJ1-2
d_call: -
cdr3_aa: CASSFNPGLGPVYGYTF
cdr3_nt: TGTGCCAGCAGCTTCAATCCAGGATTGGGGCCTGTCTATGGCTACACCTTC

clone_size: -
v_call: TRBV10-3
j_call: TRBJ2-5
d_call: -
cdr3_aa: CAISDGDKRGETQYF
cdr3_nt: TGTGCCATCAGTGACGGTGATAAGCGTGGAGAGACCCAGTACTTC

clone_size: -
v_call: TRBV7-2
j_call: TRBJ1-4
d_call: -
cdr3_aa: CASSFGRGTNEKLFF
cdr3_nt: TGTGCCAGCAGCTTCGGGCGGGGGACTAATGAAAAACTGTTTTTT

clone_size: once
v_call: TRBV4-3
j_call: TRBJ2-2
d_call: TRBD1
cdr3_aa: CASSQEMVQGVTGELFF
cdr3_nt: TGCGCCAGCAGCCAAGAGATGGTTCAGGGGGTCACCGGGGAGCTGTTTTTT

clone_size: -
v_call: TRBV7-9
j_call: TRBJ1-1
d_call: TRBD1
cdr3_aa: CASSPRTPGTVNTEAFF
cdr3_nt: TGTGCCAGCAGCCCACGAACCCCCGGGACAGTGAACACTGAAGCTTTCTTT

clone_size: -
v_call: TRBV23-1
j_call: TRBJ1-5
d_call: TRBD1
cdr3_aa: CASSLLGTGVCNQPQHF
cdr3_nt: TGCGCCAGCAGTCTGCTAGGGACAGGGGTTTGCAATCAGCCCCAGCATTTT

clone_size: -
v_call: TRBV28
j_call: TRBJ1-6
d_call: TRBD1
cdr3_aa: CASSPGQSSYNSPLHF
cdr3_nt: TGTGCCAGCAGCCCGGGACAGAGCTCCTATAATTCACCCCTCCACTTT

clone_size: once
v_call: TRBV7-9
j_call: TRBJ2-3
d_call: TRBD2
cdr3_aa: CASSTPGLAEVTSDTQYF
cdr3_nt: TGTGCCAGCAGCACCCCTGGACTAGCCGAAGTAACTTCGGATACGCAGTATTTT

clone_size: -
v_call: TRBV29-1
j_call: TRBJ2-3
d_call: -
cdr3_aa: CSVEGRNRASTDTQYF
cdr3_nt: TGCAGCGTTGAAGGGCGGAACAGGGCTAGCACAGATACGCAGTATTTT

clone_size: -
v_call: TRBV10-1
j_call: TRBJ2-3
d_call: TRBD2
cdr3_aa: CASSVGTSGTDTQYF
cdr3_nt: TGCGCCAGCAGTGTTGGGACTAGCGGCACAGATACGCAGTATTTT

clone_size: -
v_call: TRBV28
j_call: TRBJ1-2
d_call: -
cdr3_aa: CASSLIPLDRALESNYGYTF
cdr3_nt: TGTGCCAGCAGTTTAATCCCCCTAGACAGAGCCCTAGAATCGAACTATGGCTACACCTTC

clone_size: -
v_call: TRBV30
j_call: TRBJ1-3
d_call: TRBD1
cdr3_aa: CAWSGIQGYSGNTIYF
cdr3_nt: TGTGCCTGGAGTGGAATACAGGGGTACTCTGGAAACACCATATATTTT

clone_size: -
v_call: TRBV20-1
j_call: TRBJ2-1
d_call: -
cdr3_aa: CSASRYNEQFF
cdr3_nt: TGCAGTGCTAGTCGCTACAATGAGCAGTTCTTC

clone_size: -
v_call: TRBV30
j_call: TRBJ1-1
d_call: -
cdr3_aa: CAWSGTVLNTEAFF
cdr3_nt: TGTGCCTGGAGTGGGACAGTCTTGAACACTGAAGCTTTCTTT

clone_size: -
v_call: TRBV28
j_call: TRBJ2-7
d_call: TRBD2
cdr3_aa: CASRSGGSILEQYF
cdr3_nt: TGTGCCAGCAGAAGCGGGGGCTCTATTCTCGAGCAGTACTTC

clone_size: -
v_call: TRBV10-3
j_call: TRBJ2-5
d_call: -
cdr3_aa: CAISEKGGGGVQETQYF
cdr3_nt: TGTGCCATCAGTGAGAAGGGGGGGGGAGGTGTGCAAGAGACCCAGTACTTC

clone_size: -
v_call: TRBV10-1
j_call: TRBJ2-3
d_call: TRBD2
cdr3_aa: CASSVLAGFTDTQYF
cdr3_nt: TGCGCCAGCAGTGTGCTAGCGGGCTTCACAGATACGCAGTATTTT

clone_size: -
v_call: TRBV6-6
j_call: TRBJ2-4
d_call: TRBD1
cdr3_aa: CASSYSEGARNIQYF
cdr3_nt: TGTGCCAGCAGTTACTCAGAGGGGGCGAGAAACATTCAGTACTTC

clone_size: once
v_call: TRBV7-2
j_call: TRBJ1-3
d_call: TRBD1
cdr3_aa: CASSLELSGQGWNTIYF
cdr3_nt: TGTGCCAGCAGCTTAGAATTATCGGGACAGGGATGGAACACCATATATTTT

clone_size: -
v_call: TRBV30
j_call: TRBJ1-3
d_call: -
cdr3_aa: CAWRWGGGNTIYF
cdr3_nt: TGTGCCTGGAGATGGGGGGGAGGAAACACCATATATTTT

clone_size: -
v_call: TRBV5-1
j_call: TRBJ2-2
d_call: TRBD2
cdr3_aa: CASSRGGTGELFF
cdr3_nt: TGCGCCAGCAGCCGGGGGGGAACCGGGGAGCTGTTTTTT

clone_size: once
v_call: TRBV27
j_call: TRBJ2-7
d_call: -
cdr3_aa: CASRGRGRGEQYF
cdr3_nt: TGTGCCAGCAGAGGGAGAGGGAGAGGTGAGCAGTACTTC

clone_size: -
v_call: TRBV5-8
j_call: TRBJ2-1
d_call: -
cdr3_aa: CASGGGAESYNEQFF
cdr3_nt: TGTGCCAGCGGAGGAGGGGCAGAGTCCTACAATGAGCAGTTCTTC